These 23 T cell receptor beta chains were all obtained from the same sample, sequenced in a study of shared clonotypes between healthy human individuals. Some clones are missing from TCRdb's copy, which holds only in-frame ones; the method was immunoSEQ multiplex PCR. The data show some 1,400,000 clones, with roughly 97% seen just once and about 1% held by the top ten. Input material: naive CD4+ T cells sorted from blood. The subset here: CD45RA+ positively selected. These receptor sequences come from a man aged 30-40 years in good health.

The chain has TRBV19 and TRBJ2-7; TRBD1 aligns across 8 bases. In germline, CDR1 is LNHDA, CDR2 SQIVND (reference sequence). The CDR3 runs to 13 residues. V shed 4 bases, J shed 5 bases, and the junction held 4 bases outside the gene matches. In DNA, the CDR3 is TGTGCCAGTAGTAGCGGACAGGGTGACGAGCAGTACTTC. It yields the protein CASSSGQGDEQYF.

The CDR3, as DNA: TGTGCCAGCAGCAGCCTCAGGGAGAGGAATCTTTACGAGCAGTACTTC. Translation gives CASSSLRERNLYEQYF. The chain uses TRBV7-8 and TRBJ2-7; tentatively, D is TRBD1 or TRBD2 (5 bases each). Trimming removed 5 bases at V and 4 bases at J, with 21 bases between. The CDR3 sequence is 16 residues long. Germline CDR1 SGHVS, CDR2 FQNEAQ.

The chain joins TRBV5-1 to TRBJ2-3; no clear D gene. V lost 0 bases and J 6 bases, leaving 14 bases between the germline ends. This CDR3 is built from 15 residues. The germline V gene encodes CDR1 SGHRS and CDR2 YFSETQ. The CDR3, as DNA: TGCGCCAGCAGCTTGGGCGCTGAGAGGTCCGATACGCAGTATTTT. This codes for CASSLGAERSDTQYF.

In the case of this clone: The same CDR3 arises from other DNA sequences in this sample as well. This chain uses TRBV18 with TRBJ2-5; D gene ambiguous. The CDR3 is 13 amino acids. Germline V gene data show CDR1 as KGHSH and CDR2 as LQKENI. The germline V and J ends were trimmed by 2 bases and 5 bases, with 9 bases remaining between them. CDR3 protein: CASSPLLKETQYF. In DNA form, the CDR3 reads TGTGCCAGCTCACCATTGCTCAAGGAGACCCAGTACTTC.

CDR3 loop: CASSVRGSASEQFF. CDR3 sequence (DNA): TGTGCCAGTAGTGTTCGGGGCTCAGCAAGTGAGCAGTTCTTC. This chain links TRBV19 with TRBJ2-1; D may match TRBD1 or TRBD2 (5 bases each). The germline V gene has CDR1 LNHDA and CDR2 SQIVND (reference sequence). V was cut by 5 bases and J by 9 bases, with 17 bases left in between. The CDR3 loop spans 14 amino acids.

This clone was seen only once. CDR3 loop: CASSLYPQLNTGELFF. Here the CDR3 DNA reads TGTGCCAGCAGCTTGTATCCACAGTTGAACACCGGGGAGCTGTTTTTT. V and J are TRBV5-6 and TRBJ2-2; D is unresolved. This CDR3 region has 16 residues. Trimming stripped 1 base from V and 1 base from J, with 11 bases between. Germline V lookup: CDR1 SGHDT, CDR2 YYEEEE.

This clone was recorded once. The chain is built from TRBV4-3 and TRBJ1-2; TRBD1 might be the D (5 bases). The CDR3 runs 16 residues. V was clipped by 3 bases and J by 3 bases, with 17 bases between them. Germline V CDR1 and CDR2: LGHNA, YSLEER. CDR3: CASSHSGTGGDYGYTF. CDR3 sequence (DNA): TGCGCCAGCAGCCATTCCGGGACCGGTGGGGACTATGGCTACACCTTC.

This chain uses TRBV27 with TRBJ2-7; maybe TRBD1 (6 bases). Looked up from germline, CDR1 is MNHEY and CDR2 is SMNVEV (reference sequence). The CDR3 sequence is 15 residues long. Trimming cost V 9 bases and J 3 bases, with 21 bases left between them. CDR3 in amino acids: CARAIVMGAGYEQYF. The CDR3 coding sequence is TGTGCCAGAGCTATCGTAATGGGGGCAGGCTACGAGCAGTACTTC.

The chain employs TRBV7-9 and TRBJ2-3; 8 nucleotides agree with TRBD1. J gave up 4 bases and V 5 bases, and 14 bases lay outside the gene matches. This CDR3 is 17 amino acids long. From germline, CDR1 is SEHNR and CDR2 FQNEAQ (reference sequence). CDR3: CASSPKRWTGRADTQYF. CDR3 nucleotides: TGTGCCAGCAGCCCCAAAAGGTGGACAGGGAGAGCAGATACGCAGTATTTT.

Only a few counts were recorded for this clone. V gene TRBV6-5 combines with J gene TRBJ1-2, with D possibly TRBD1 on 5 matching bases. The length of the CDR3 is 16 residues. In germline, CDR1 is MNHEY, CDR2 SVGAGI. The germline V and J ends were trimmed by 0 bases and 4 bases, with 15 bases remaining between them. In DNA form, the CDR3 reads TGTGCCAGCAGTTACTCGAGTAGGGGTGACAGCTATGGCTACACCTTC. Its protein product is CASSYSSRGDSYGYTF.

The V gene is TRBV7-2, the J gene TRBJ2-7, with 13 bases fitting TRBD2. Germline CDR1 SGHTA, CDR2 FQGNSA. Unmatched junction bases numbered 9, after V lost 1 base and J lost 6 bases. This CDR3 comprises 17 residues. CDR3: CASSLGLAGGPASEQYF. The CDR3 region has the DNA TGTGCCAGCAGCTTAGGACTAGCGGGAGGACCCGCCAGCGAGCAGTACTTC. Variable domain in full (rest from reference TRBV7-2 and TRBJ2-7): GAGVSQSPSNKVTEKGKDVELRCDPISGHTALYWYRQSLGQGLEFLIYFQGNSAPDKSGLPSDRFSAERTGGSVSTLTIQRTQQEDSAVYLCASSLGLAGGPASEQYFGPGTRLTVT.

The V gene is TRBV5-1, the J gene TRBJ2-1; either TRBD1 or TRBD2 may fit D (5 bases each). Germline values: CDR1 SGHRS, CDR2 YFSETQ. V shed 0 bases and J shed 9 bases, with 13 bases lying between them. This CDR3 is 14 amino acids long. DNA of the CDR3: TGCGCCAGCAGCTTGGGAGTGGGGACGGGTGAGCAGTTCTTC. It specifies CASSLGVGTGEQFF.

The V and J genes are TRBV28 and TRBJ1-2; 8 nucleotides line up with TRBD1. There are 14 residues in the CDR3. Looked up from germline, CDR1 is MDHEN and CDR2 is SYDVKM. V lost 7 bases to trimming and J lost 5 bases; unmatched junction nucleotides: 9. CDR3 sequence reads: CASTPGQDSYGYTF. CDR3 in DNA: TGTGCCAGCACACCGGGACAGGACAGTTATGGCTACACCTTC.

This rearrangement joins TRBV29-1 to TRBJ2-5; D not certain. The CDR3 runs 14 residues. Trimming left V 4 bases short and J 1 base short, with 13 bases between. Germline CDR1 reads SQVTM; CDR2 reads ANQGSEA. The CDR3 DNA reads TGCAGCGTTGCGGGCAGTAGAATCCAAGAGACCCAGTACTTC. Protein product: CSVAGSRIQETQYF.

The CDR3 is CASTPLRAYNEQFF. CDR3 nucleotides: TGTGCCAGCACCCCCCTACGGGCATACAATGAGCAGTTCTTC. This rearrangement joins TRBV28 to TRBJ2-1; D is uncertain. The V gene lost 7 bases and the J gene lost 4 bases, with 14 bases spanning the gap. CDR1 and CDR2 (germline): MDHEN, SYDVKM. The length of the CDR3 is 14 residues.

This clone was found a few times. The V call is TRBV10-1, the J call TRBJ1-1, with 8 bases aligning to TRBD1. The CDR3 has 14 amino acids. Per the germline V gene, CDR1 is WNHNN and CDR2 is SYGVQD (reference sequence). The V gene end was trimmed by 5 bases and the J gene end by 8 bases; junction bases not matched to a gene: 10. This CDR3 is CASSSGGAIPEAFF. The CDR3 coding sequence is TGCGCCAGCAGTTCAGGGGGCGCGATCCCGGAAGCTTTCTTT.

The chain employs TRBV5-6 and TRBJ2-7; TRBD2 matches at 11 bases. This CDR3 has 14 residues. Trimming removed 0 bases from V and 6 bases from J; junction bases left unmatched: 2. CDR1 is SGHDT and CDR2 is YYEEEE in the germline V gene. Here the CDR3 DNA reads TGTGCCAGCAGCTTGGGACTAGCGGGAACCGAGCAGTACTTC. Protein sequence: CASSLGLAGTEQYF.

The chain carries TRBV5-6 and TRBJ1-2; 10 bases are shared with TRBD1. This CDR3 has 16 residues. Trimming at V came to 3 bases and at J to 7 bases, leaving 12 bases not matched to a gene. Germline CDR1 SGHDT, CDR2 YYEEEE. CDR3 sequence reads: CASSSIPGTGVLGYTF. The DNA of the CDR3 is TGTGCCAGCAGCTCAATACCCGGGACAGGGGTTCTTGGCTACACCTTC.

Remarks on this clone: Within the sample, other DNA sequences also encode this same CDR3. The CDR3 sequence is CASSLQETQYF. CDR3 DNA sequence: TGTGCCAGCAGCCTTCAAGAGACCCAGTACTTC. This chain uses TRBV7-6 with TRBJ2-5; no clear D gene. V dropped 5 bases and J dropped 2 bases, with 3 bases sitting between them. The CDR3 is 11 residues long. Germline V lookup: CDR1 SGHVS, CDR2 FNYEAQ.

CDR3 region: CASSLVIRGRRNGYTF. CDR3 DNA: TGTGCCAGCAGCTTAGTAATCAGGGGGAGAAGGAATGGCTACACCTTC. This chain joins TRBV11-2 and TRBJ1-2; 7 positions match TRBD1. CDR1 is SGHAT, CDR2 FQNNGV, per germline. This CDR3 has 16 amino acids. Unmatched junction bases numbered 11, after V lost 1 base and J lost 6 bases.

The chain has TRBV6-1 and TRBJ1-2; D call uncertain. Trimming removed 5 bases at V and 5 bases at J, with 15 bases between. This CDR3 region has 14 residues. Germline CDR1 and CDR2: MNHNS and SASEGT. The CDR3 region has the DNA TGTGCCAGCAGTCCATTAACCACTGGGTATGGCTACACCTTC. Amino acid sequence: CASSPLTTGYGYTF.

The rearrangement links TRBV28 to TRBJ2-3, with TRBD1 matching over 11 bases. This CDR3 comprises 15 residues. CDR1 is MDHEN and CDR2 is SYDVKM in the germline V gene. Germline trimming cut 6 bases from V and 4 bases from J; bases unmatched to any gene: 6. CDR3 amino acids: CASSGQGAGADTQYF. The CDR3 DNA sequence: TGTGCCAGCAGCGGACAGGGGGCAGGGGCAGATACGCAGTATTTT.

The rearrangement uses TRBV29-1 and TRBJ2-6; D remains unclear. Germline V CDR1 and CDR2: SQVTM, ANQGSEA. CDR3 length: 17 amino acids. Trimming stripped 1 base from V and 0 bases from J, with 13 bases between. The CDR3 protein is CSVEGVSQDSGANVLTF. CDR3 nucleotides: TGCAGCGTTGAAGGGGTTTCTCAGGACTCTGGGGCCAACGTCCTGACTTTC.